The entry below describes one TCR beta chain. No antigen is known for it. The sample comes from a study of cytomegalovirus exposure and HLA in healthy donors. Study findings and constraints: Listed as cytomegalovirus-associated were 150 or so TCR beta chains. The dataset shows that most TCR sequences were rare, while some public TCRs occurred in many donors. The study carried out a later analysis of TCR beta sequences. It associated 15,000 to 20,000 of them with specific HLA alleles at a false discovery rate of 0.05.

This CDR3 is built from 15 residues. The germline V gene encodes CDR1 LNHDA and CDR2 SQIVND (reference sequence). The junction had 5 bases not matched to a gene; V was cut back by 4 bases and J by 6 bases. PCR employed 60 Vbeta and 13 Jbeta primers. Authors' data handling: About 11 million of the roughly 80 million unique TCR beta chains counted in a later analysis were shared. Only in-frame clones appear in the TCRdb table, and some are missing; sequencing was by immunoSEQ multiplex PCR. V, J and clone size are those of that table, while D and trimming were read from the DNA. This repertoire shows roughly 130,000 clones, about 63% found once; its top ten account for 1.6%.

The V call is TRBV19, the J call TRBJ2-1; 11 bases agree with TRBD2. The TCR originated in a man aged 25 to 45 in good health and CMV-seropositive. The specimen sequenced was PBMCs. The CDR3 DNA follows: TGTGCCAGTAGTAGAGGACTAGCGGGTAGCAATGAGCAGTTCTTC. Its protein is CASSRGLAGSNEQFF.